This is a list of T cell receptor beta chains from one sample in a study of cytomegalovirus exposure and HLA in healthy donors. Assay used: immunoSEQ multiplex PCR; TCRdb lists only in-frame clones, some missing. This sample has under 100,000 clones, with roughly 73% found just once. Sequencing was performed on PBMCs. The receptors were sampled from a boy younger than 18 in good health and CMV-seronegative. CDR3s include the opening cysteine and the closing phenylalanine or tryptophan. Each record gives: J gene, V gene, clone size, D gene, CDR3 protein, CDR3 DNA. D genes are given only for firm matches. Rows give clone size only sometimes, using once, few, many, or a class for an expanded clone.

J: TRBJ2-5
V: TRBV5-6
size: -
D: TRBD2
CDR3: CASSFSAGGPRETQYF
DNA: TGTGCCAGCAGCTTCTCAGCGGGAGGGCCGAGGGAGACCCAGTACTTC

J: TRBJ2-4
V: TRBV10-1
size: -
D: TRBD2
CDR3: CASSGGENIQYF
DNA: TGCGCCAGCAGCGGGGGGGAGAACATTCAGTACTTC

J: TRBJ1-1
V: TRBV5-4
size: -
D: TRBD1
CDR3: CASRPTTGANTEAFF
DNA: TGTGCCAGCAGACCTACTACAGGGGCGAACACTGAAGCTTTCTTT

J: TRBJ1-6
V: TRBV18
size: -
D: -
CDR3: CASSPLDFRRTSSYNSPLHF
DNA: TGTGCCAGCTCACCACTGGATTTTAGGAGAACGAGCTCCTATAATTCACCCCTCCACTTT

J: TRBJ1-1
V: TRBV7-8
size: -
D: TRBD1
CDR3: CASSLGRGTVEAFF
DNA: TGTGCCAGCAGCTTAGGGAGGGGGACAGTTGAAGCTTTCTTT

J: TRBJ1-1
V: TRBV29-1
size: -
D: -
CDR3: CSVSNRGNTEAFF
DNA: TGCAGCGTTTCCAATAGGGGAAACACTGAAGCTTTCTTT

J: TRBJ2-7
V: TRBV2
size: -
D: TRBD1
CDR3: CASKDRVYEQYF
DNA: TGTGCCAGCAAAGACAGGGTCTACGAGCAGTACTTC

J: TRBJ2-7
V: TRBV19
size: -
D: -
CDR3: CASSFAGSYEQYF
DNA: TGTGCCAGTAGTTTCGCCGGCTCCTACGAGCAGTACTTC

J: TRBJ2-1
V: TRBV6-4
size: -
D: -
CDR3: CASSVAASPPYNEQFF
DNA: TGTGCCAGCAGTGTGGCCGCTAGCCCACCTTACAATGAGCAGTTCTTC

J: TRBJ2-1
V: TRBV27
size: -
D: -
CDR3: CASSLMTGYNEQFF
DNA: TGTGCCAGCAGTTTGATGACTGGGTACAATGAGCAGTTCTTC

J: TRBJ1-2
V: TRBV6-1
size: -
D: TRBD1
CDR3: CASSDRTGGANGYTF
DNA: TGTGCCAGCAGTGATAGGACAGGGGGCGCAAATGGCTACACCTTC

J: TRBJ2-7
V: TRBV7-8
size: once
D: TRBD2
CDR3: CASSQRLGGGTYEQYF
DNA: TGTGCCAGCAGCCAACGGCTGGGGGGAGGGACCTACGAGCAGTACTTC